This T cell receptor beta chain was sequenced in a study of regulatory T cells in long-lasting Graves disease (dated by TCRdb to about 2021). Study-wide context: Newly diagnosed Graves' disease patients had taken antithyroid drugs for less than 3 months. Patients with persistent Graves' disease were compared with patients with newly diagnosed Graves' disease using TCR sequencing and RNA sequencing of peripheral blood. The study was registered as a clinical trial and conducted in China. A total of roughly 35 samples underwent TCR sequencing: around 13 from persistent and about 20 from newly diagnosed Graves' disease patients.

Overall results and qualifications from the work: TRBV28, TRBJ1-2 and TRBJ2-5 were preferentially used in persistent disease, while TRBV20-1 and TRBJ2-1 were favored in newly diagnosed disease. Compared with newly diagnosed patients, patients with persistent Graves' disease had lower TCR Shannon entropy and fewer highly expanded clones, which suggests clonal expansion. Persistent patients shared more public clonotypes among themselves (around 2,700) than newly diagnosed patients did (about 1,000). Only the TCR beta chain was sequenced and analyzed. The authors noted that the small sample size was a limitation that may lower accuracy. Peripheral blood alone was examined, since thyroid tissue, which constituted the primary lesion, could not be accessed.

Sequences SNHLY (CDR1) and FYNNEI (CDR2) are obtained from the germline V gene. Reading from cysteine to phenylalanine, the CDR3 counts 14 amino acids. Kept here is only the CDR3 DNA, which spans 42 bases and is read in frame from base 1. V sheds 4 bases and J sheds 5 bases, leaving 11 bases between their ends. Library method: multiplex PCR. This sample was sequenced with an Illumina HiSeq 4000. CDR3 regions were amplified by Arm-PCR with iRepertoire HTBI primers to construct TCR beta libraries. PCR products were gel purified before sequencing. On the authors' methods: Across samples, about 63 TRBV and 12 to 15 TRBJ segments were identified and used for gene usage analysis of CDR3 amino acid clonotypes. Filtered high-quality paired reads were merged into contigs using COPE and FqMerger. BLAST was used to align contigs to IMGT TRBV, TRBD and TRBJ reference genes, and CDR3 was defined according to IMGT. Any clonotype with a frequency above 0.1% was classified as a highly expanded clone. Repertoire diversity was measured by Shannon entropy, and V-J evenness by the Gini coefficient. A clonotype was considered public if more than one individual shared it. TCRdb passed the public sequencing reads through fastp at Q25 and MiXCR, retaining productive beta sequences. Duplicate CDR3 protein sequences are folded into a single record with the most common DNA and genes. The authors' filters were not applied to this entry. This sample lists roughly 380,000 distinct CDR3 sequences; around 17% were detected once. The ten largest clonotypes hold roughly 27% of the sample.

What the time point label conveys for this sample: newly diagnosed GD, antithyroid drugs for less than 3 months. For both TCR sequencing and RNA sequencing, RNA was extracted from PBMCs in TRIzol. Graves' disease was diagnosed according to American Thyroid Association guidelines. Patients were recruited from an endocrinology department in Xi'an, China. From each patient, approximately 10 milliliters of peripheral blood was collected into an EDTA anticoagulant tube. Ficoll Paque Plus density gradient separation was used to isolate PBMCs, and no additional T cell sorting was done. An Agilent 2100 Bioanalyzer and agarose gel were used to check RNA quality, while a NanoDrop 2000 measured RNA concentration. This clonotype was observed a handful of times. The antigen it binds to is not known. Base qualities are not at hand, and no much larger clone is one base apart. This sample also appeared in a second study, on T cells in Graves' hyperthyroidism and ophthalmopathy. As the second paper documents: Graves' hyperthyroidism was defined as stable when no progression to ophthalmopathy occurred over 18 months of follow-up. Hyperthyroidism patients were newly diagnosed, had a disease duration of under 2 months, and were aged 18 to 65 years. The study excluded patients with uncontrolled infections, other autoimmune diseases, pregnancy or lactation. Diagnoses were based on clinical symptoms, serum thyroxine and TRAb, thyroid ultrasound and orbital computed tomography. For the first round of RT-PCR on the TCR CDR3, the HTBI primer set was used together with the Qiagen OneStep RT-PCR kit. Blood samples also contained most of the expanded thyroid clonotypes (frequency above 0.001), which suggests that blood repertoires may reflect thyroid immune responses. Ophthalmopathy was separated from stable hyperthyroidism by a 13 V-J signature model, with approximately 90% sensitivity and 81% to 82% specificity obtained in cross-validation and 80%/75% obtained in testing. During validation, the model predicted progression to ophthalmopathy a median of roughly 7.1 months ahead of onset, with almost 71% sensitivity and 72.22% specificity. TCR V-J signatures able to tell the groups apart were searched for in a discovery cohort of about a hundred patients, of whom around 42 had Graves' ophthalmopathy and 57 had stable Graves' hyperthyroidism. An independent validation cohort of 18 to 20 hyperthyroidism patients and about 16 patients who later progressed to ophthalmopathy tested prospective prediction of ophthalmopathy. The roughly 94 discovery patients were randomly split 7:3 into training and test sets. In addition, the study compared T-cell repertoires in thyroid tissue and in blood from about 6 Graves' hyperthyroidism patients. Following sampling, methimazole starting at 30 mg daily was given to hyperthyroidism patients, and high-dose intravenous methylprednisolone was given to ophthalmopathy patients. A second multiplex PCR round built the libraries, followed by size selection and purification. Paired-end sequencing of the libraries was performed with 100 bp reads on an Illumina HiSeq2000. Raw data were processed with SOAPnuke, discarding reads with adapters, uncalled bases, mean Phred below 15, or no exact constant-primer or identifier match. COPE v1.2.5 was used to merge the high-quality paired reads, and each unique nucleotide sequence was defined as a clonotype. Clonotypes were aligned to IMGT TRBV, TRBD and TRBJ reference segments using MiTCR v1.1. Analysis was restricted to V-J combinations with a frequency above 0.0001, which covered just over 98% of repertoires. The TCS score was defined as F50 (clonal expansion) divided by E x V (chaos), with BLOSUM62-based TCRdist calculated between CDR3 peptides within each V-J. Welch's t-statistics and random forest reduced roughly 530 V-J features to around 14, which were used in a naive Bayes classifier (R e1071). Sample size was not statistically predetermined, and investigators were not blinded to group allocation. TCR Vbeta CDR3 sequencing of 135 peripheral blood samples (under 45 ophthalmopathy, 75 hyperthyroidism and around 17 progressor patients) is reported in the paper.

This specimen consisted of peripheral blood mononuclear cells (PBMCs), obtained at new diagnosis, from a patient treated with antithyroid drugs. The chain employs TRBV2 and TRBJ2-2; the D gene cannot be named for sure. This receptor was identified in a man aged 35 to 55 with Graves disease. Donor details come from another sample of the same person, matched by shared clones. CDR3 loop: CASSGDTFTGELFF. The DNA reads TGTGCCAGCAGTGGAGATACTTTTACCGGGGAGCTGTTTTTT.